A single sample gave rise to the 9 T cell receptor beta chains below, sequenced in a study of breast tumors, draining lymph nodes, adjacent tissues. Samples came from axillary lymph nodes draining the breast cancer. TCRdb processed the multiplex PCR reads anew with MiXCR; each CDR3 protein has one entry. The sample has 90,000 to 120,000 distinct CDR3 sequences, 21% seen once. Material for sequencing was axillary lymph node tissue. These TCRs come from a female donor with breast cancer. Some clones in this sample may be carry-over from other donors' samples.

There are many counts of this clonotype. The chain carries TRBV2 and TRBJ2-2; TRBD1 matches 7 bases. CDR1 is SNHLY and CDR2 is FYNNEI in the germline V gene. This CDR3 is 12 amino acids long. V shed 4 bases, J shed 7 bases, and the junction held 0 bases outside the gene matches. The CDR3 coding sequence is TGTGCCAGCAGTGGGGACAGCGGGGAGCTGTTTTTT. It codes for CASSGDSGELFF.

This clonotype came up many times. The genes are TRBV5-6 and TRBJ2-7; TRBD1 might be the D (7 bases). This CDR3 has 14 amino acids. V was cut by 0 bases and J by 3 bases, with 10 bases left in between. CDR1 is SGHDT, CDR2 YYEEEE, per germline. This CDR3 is CASSLAQGGYEQYF. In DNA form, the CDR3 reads TGTGCCAGCAGCTTGGCTCAGGGGGGCTACGAGCAGTACTTC.

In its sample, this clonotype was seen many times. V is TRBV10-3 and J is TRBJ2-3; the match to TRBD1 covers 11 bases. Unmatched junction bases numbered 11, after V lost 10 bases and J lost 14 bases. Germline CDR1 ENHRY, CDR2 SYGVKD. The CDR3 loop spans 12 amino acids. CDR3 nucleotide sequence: TGTGCCACCCTTCCTGGACAGGGGGCGTTGTATTTT. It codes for CATLPGQGALYF.

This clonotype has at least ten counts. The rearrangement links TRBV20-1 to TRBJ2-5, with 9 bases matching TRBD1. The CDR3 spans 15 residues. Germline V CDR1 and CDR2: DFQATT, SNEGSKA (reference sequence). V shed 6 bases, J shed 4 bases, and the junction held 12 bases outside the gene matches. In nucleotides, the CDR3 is TGCAGTGCCCCCACGGGACAGGGTTCGTCAGAGACCCAGTACTTC. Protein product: CSAPTGQGSSETQYF.

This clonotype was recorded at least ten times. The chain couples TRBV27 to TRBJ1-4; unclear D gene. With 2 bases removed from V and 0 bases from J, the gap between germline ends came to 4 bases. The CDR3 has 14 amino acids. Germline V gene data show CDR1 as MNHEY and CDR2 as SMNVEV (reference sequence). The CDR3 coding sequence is TGTGCCAGCAGTTTAGTGGCAACTAATGAAAAACTGTTTTTT. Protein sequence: CASSLVATNEKLFF.

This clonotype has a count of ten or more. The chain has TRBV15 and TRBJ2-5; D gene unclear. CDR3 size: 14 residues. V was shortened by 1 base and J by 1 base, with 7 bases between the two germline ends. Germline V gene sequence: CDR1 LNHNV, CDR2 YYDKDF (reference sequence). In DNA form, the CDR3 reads TGTGCCACCAGCAGAGTGGTCGGCCAAGAGACCCAGTACTTC. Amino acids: CATSRVVGQETQYF.

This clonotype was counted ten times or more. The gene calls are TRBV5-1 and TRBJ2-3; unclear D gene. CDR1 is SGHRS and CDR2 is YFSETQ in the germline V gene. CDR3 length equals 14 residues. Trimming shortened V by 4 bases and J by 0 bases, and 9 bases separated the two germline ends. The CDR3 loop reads CASSDTYSTDTQYF. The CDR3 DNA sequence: TGCGCCAGCAGCGACACATATAGCACAGATACGCAGTATTTT.

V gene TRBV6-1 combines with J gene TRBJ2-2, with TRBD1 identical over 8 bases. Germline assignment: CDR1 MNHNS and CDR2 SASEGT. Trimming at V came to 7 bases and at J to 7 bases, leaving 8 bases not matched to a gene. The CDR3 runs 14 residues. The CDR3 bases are TGTGCCAGCACTATACAGGGGGAAGGCGGGGAGCTGTTTTTT. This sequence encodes CASTIQGEGGELFF.

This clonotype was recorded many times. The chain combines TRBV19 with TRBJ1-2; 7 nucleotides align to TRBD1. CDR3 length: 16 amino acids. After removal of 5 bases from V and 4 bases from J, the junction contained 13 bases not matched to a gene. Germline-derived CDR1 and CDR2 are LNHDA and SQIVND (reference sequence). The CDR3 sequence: CASSVRRGITGYGYTF. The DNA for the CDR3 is TGTGCCAGTAGTGTCCGCAGGGGGATAACGGGCTATGGCTACACCTTC.